Listed here are 4 T cell receptor beta chains from one sample, sequenced in a study of TIL therapy for anti-PD-1-resistant metastatic lung cancer listed by TCRdb under 2021. Using bias-controlled multiplex PCR with the immunoSEQ v3 hsTCRB kit, the TCR beta CDR3 regions were amplified from genomic DNA. Here the immuneACCESS table is served through TCRdb, limited to in-frame sequences with V and J called. Missing clones are a known gap in these copies; in checked studies unresolved V genes cover under half, and the rest lacks a known reason. The table for this sample lists tens of thousands of clones; around 85% of them were counted only once. The biggest ten clones account for 4% to 6% of the sample. This specimen's time point label, interpreted: pre-treatment sample, taken before nivolumab and TIL therapy. The sample consisted of blood, taken at baseline. These receptors were obtained from a person aged 25 to 85 with non-small cell lung cancer.

The chain couples TRBV7-2 to TRBJ2-1, with 9 bases lining up with TRBD2. CDR1 and CDR2 (germline): SGHTA, FQGNSA. The V gene end was trimmed by 6 bases and the J gene end by 4 bases; junction bases not matched to a gene: 7. This CDR3 comprises 15 residues. The CDR3 DNA follows: TGTGCCAGCAGGTCCGGGACTAGCTCTTACAATGAGCAGTTCTTC. Protein product: CASRSGTSSYNEQFF. Filled out from reference TRBV7-2 and TRBJ2-1, the complete variable domain reads GAGVSQSPSNKVTEKGKDVELRCDPISGHTALYWYRQSLGQGLEFLIYFQGNSAPDKSGLPSDRFSAERTGGSVSTLTIQRTQQEDSAVYLCASRSGTSSYNEQFFGPGTRLTVL.

V and J are TRBV12-3 or TRBV12-4 and TRBJ2-3; no clear D gene. The V gene lost 5 bases and the J gene lost 2 bases, with 5 bases spanning the gap. CDR3 length equals 12 residues. CDR3: CASSTHTDTQYF. CDR3 in DNA: TGTGCCAGCAGTACGCACACAGATACGCAGTATTTT.

This chain uses TRBV11-2 with TRBJ2-3; tentatively, D is TRBD2 (6 bases). The V and J ends lost 5 bases and 4 bases respectively, with 22 bases between them. CDR3 length: 17 amino acids. CDR1 is SGHAT, CDR2 FQNNGV, per germline. The CDR3 is CASSRWEVPGVADTQYF. The CDR3, as DNA: TGTGCCAGCAGCCGCTGGGAGGTTCCGGGAGTCGCAGATACGCAGTATTTT.

The chain couples TRBV3-1 (or the pseudogene TRBV3-2) to TRBJ2-5; D perhaps matches TRBD1 (6 bases). V was cut by 3 bases and J by 5 bases, with 19 bases left in between. The CDR3 is made up of 16 amino acids. Germline CDR1 reads LGHDT; CDR2 reads YNNKEL (reference sequence). The CDR3, as DNA: TGTGCCAGCAGCCAGGGCCGACAGGAACGAGGCGAGACCCAGTACTTC. Translated, it gives CASSQGRQERGETQYF.